Each of the 10 T cell receptor beta chains below was sequenced from the same sample in a study of T cell responses to AZD1222 COVID-19 vaccine. Here immunoSEQ multiplex PCR was the method, and the copy in TCRdb shows in-frame clones only, minus some. This sample yields around 100,000 clones, of which roughly 86% are seen a single time; approximately 3% belongs to the top ten. This sample comprised peripheral blood, obtained 28 days after the second dose of the MenACWY control vaccine. All receptors come from an adult who received the MenACWY meningococcal vaccine as a control.

J is TRBJ2-1 and V is TRBV14, with 8 nucleotides matching TRBD2. Germline V gives CDR1 SGHDN, CDR2 FVKESK. The CDR3 is 16 amino acids. Trimming cost V 2 bases and J 9 bases; bases outside gene matches: 12. The CDR3 region is CASSQRWAGGRGEQFF. The CDR3 bases are TGTGCCAGCAGCCAAAGGTGGGCGGGGGGCCGTGGTGAGCAGTTCTTC.

The V call is TRBV18, the J call TRBJ1-2, with 7 bases identical to TRBD1. V shed 4 bases, J shed 6 bases, and the junction held 5 bases outside the gene matches. From germline, CDR1 is KGHSH and CDR2 LQKENI. This CDR3 has 13 amino acids. The CDR3 nucleotides read TGTGCCAGCTCACGCCAAGGGGGCAATGGCTACACCTTC. Its protein is CASSRQGGNGYTF.

The V and J genes are TRBV27 and TRBJ2-3; D remains unclear. V shed 5 bases and J shed 3 bases, with 9 bases lying between them. The CDR3 is made up of 13 amino acids. Germline V gene lookup returns CDR1 MNHEY and CDR2 SMNVEV (reference sequence). CDR3 region: CASSRRRTDTQYF. The CDR3 DNA follows: TGTGCCAGCAGTCGCCGAAGAACAGATACGCAGTATTTT.

The V call is TRBV19, the J call TRBJ1-6; unclear D gene. Germline V CDR1 and CDR2: LNHDA, SQIVND (reference sequence). V dropped 3 bases and J dropped 7 bases, with 10 bases sitting between them. This CDR3 is built from 14 residues. DNA for the CDR3: TGTGCCAGTAGTATGTGGGGTATAAATTCACCCCTCCACTTT. Residues: CASSMWGINSPLHF.

This sequence joins TRBV7-6 and TRBJ2-3; the match to TRBD2 covers 7 bases. Germline V gene data show CDR1 as SGHVS and CDR2 as FNYEAQ. The junction had 10 bases not matched to a gene; V was cut back by 6 bases and J by 4 bases. This CDR3 comprises 15 residues. In nucleotides, the CDR3 is TGTGCCAGCAGTCCGCGACTAGCTGGAGCAGATACGCAGTATTTT. Translation gives CASSPRLAGADTQYF.

The rearrangement joins TRBV5-4 to TRBJ2-3; 8 nucleotides agree with TRBD2. The CDR3 extends over 15 amino acids. Germline-derived CDR1 and CDR2 are SGHNT and YYREEE (reference sequence). V lost 0 bases, J lost 6 bases, and 6 bases stayed unmatched. The CDR3 is CASSLDPSGWDTQYF. The DNA for the CDR3 is TGTGCCAGCAGCTTGGACCCTAGCGGGTGGGATACGCAGTATTTT.

This chain connects TRBV7-9 to TRBJ2-1, with 9 bases that match TRBD1. With V trimmed by 0 bases and J by 12 bases, 3 bases remained unmatched. Germline loops: CDR1 SEHNR, CDR2 FQNEAQ (reference sequence). There are 13 residues in the CDR3. The DNA of the CDR3 is TGTGCCAGCAGCTTAGCGGGACAGGGTAGGCAGTTCTTC. Its protein product is CASSLAGQGRQFF.

The rearrangement uses TRBV7-9 and TRBJ2-2; TRBD2 is a possible D gene (5 bases). CDR1 is SEHNR and CDR2 is FQNEAQ in the germline V gene (reference sequence). This CDR3 contains 14 residues. The germline V and J ends were trimmed by 4 bases and 4 bases, with 10 bases remaining between them. This CDR3 is CASSYREVTGELFF. DNA for the CDR3: TGTGCCAGCAGCTATCGGGAAGTCACCGGGGAGCTGTTTTTT.

The chain employs TRBV28 and TRBJ1-3; D not certain. Germline loops: CDR1 MDHEN, CDR2 SYDVKM. The CDR3 is 14 amino acids. The V end lost 6 bases, the J end lost 1 base, and 10 bases lay between the germline ends. In DNA form, the CDR3 reads TGTGCCAGCAGGAGTGTTTGGTCTGGAAACACCATATATTTT. Residues: CASRSVWSGNTIYF.

V and J are TRBV5-1 and TRBJ2-2, with 7 bases matching TRBD2. Germline V gene lookup returns CDR1 SGHRS and CDR2 YFSETQ. The trim removed 5 bases at V and 7 bases at J, leaving 11 bases unmatched. CDR3 length equals 15 residues. The CDR3 nucleotides are TGCGCCAGCAGGCAACGGACTAGTGGCGGCGGGGAGCTGTTTTTT. It encodes CASRQRTSGGGELFF. The variable domain in full, with the rest retrieved from reference TRBV5-1 and TRBJ2-2, is KAGVTQTPRYLIKTRGQQVTLSCSPISGHRSVSWYQQTPGQGLQFLFEYFSETQRNKGNFPGRFSGRQFSNSRSEMNVSTLELGDSALYLCASRQRTSGGGELFFGEGSRLTVL.